The 5 T cell receptor beta chains given below trace back to one sample, sequenced in a study of T cells in Graves' hyperthyroidism and ophthalmopathy. Regions amplified from RNA transcripts were the TCR beta CDR3 regions. Initially, a first-round RT-PCR of the TCR CDR3 employed the HTBI primer set. One entry per CDR3 protein, called by TCRdb with MiXCR from the multiplex PCR reads. The sample comprises approximately 710,000 distinct CDR3 sequences, around 15% of which are singletons, and about 14% rests with the top ten. The specimen sequenced was blood. Receptors originate from a man aged 50 to 60 with Graves' hyperthyroidism.

The table lists this clonotype with many counts. This sequence joins TRBV12-3 or TRBV12-4 and TRBJ2-3; a possible D gene is TRBD1 (5 bases). The CDR3 has 15 residues. The ends were cut back, 4 bases at V and 2 bases at J, with 13 bases in the middle. CDR3 loop: CASSSSGIITDTQYF. The CDR3 nucleotides read TGTGCCAGCAGTTCGTCAGGGATTATCACAGATACGCAGTATTTT.

This rearrangement joins TRBV3-1 to TRBJ2-1; D is perhaps TRBD1 (5 bases). CDR1 is LGHDT, CDR2 YNNKEL, per germline (reference sequence). This CDR3 comprises 14 residues. Trimming took 1 base from V and 5 from J, leaving 9 bases between them. The CDR3 DNA sequence: TGTGCCAGCAGCCAAGTGCAGGGTAACAATGAGCAGTTCTTC. This codes for CASSQVQGNNEQFF.

The chain employs TRBV27 and TRBJ2-5, with 8 positions matching TRBD1. The CDR3 extends over 15 amino acids. The junction had 10 bases not matched to a gene; V was cut back by 5 bases and J by 5 bases. Germline-derived CDR1 and CDR2 are MNHEY and SMNVEV (reference sequence). The CDR3 DNA reads TGTGCCAGCAGTATCTACAGGGGGTCCGGGGAGACCCAGTACTTC. Encoded protein: CASSIYRGSGETQYF.

This clonotype was observed at least ten times. V and J are TRBV11-2 and TRBJ1-1; 7 nucleotides line up with TRBD1. The CDR3 contains 13 residues. J lost 10 bases, V lost 4 bases, and 9 bases had no gene match. The V gene's germline CDR1 is SGHAT and CDR2 FQNNGV. Here the CDR3 reads CASSSQGGGAAFF. CDR3 sequence (DNA): TGTGCCAGCAGCTCCCAGGGGGGGGGGGCAGCTTTCTTT.

The chain is built from TRBV19 and TRBJ2-1; 8 bases map to TRBD2. The CDR3 contains 15 residues. Per the germline V gene, CDR1 is LNHDA and CDR2 is SQIVND (reference sequence). J was trimmed by 6 bases and V by 4 bases; bases with no gene match: 8. The CDR3 reads CASSRLVAGPNEQFF. For the CDR3, the DNA is TGTGCCAGTAGTAGGTTGGTAGCGGGACCCAATGAGCAGTTCTTC.